The 8 T cell receptor beta chains in this list originate from one sample, sequenced in a study. TCRdb recomputed calls from the RT-PCR reads with MiXCR, one row per CDR3 protein. The sample yields about 680,000 distinct CDR3 sequences, 14% seen once. The sequencing sample was made of memory CD4+ T cells from blood. The receptors come from a female donor in good health, serving as a healthy control.

Written as DNA, the CDR3 is TGCAGTGCTAGAGAGGCGACTAGCGGGAGTACAGATACGCAGTATTTT. This gives the protein CSAREATSGSTDTQYF. The V and J genes are TRBV20-1 and TRBJ2-3, with 12 bases that match TRBD2. V trimming: 0 bases; J trimming: 3 bases; junction bases outside the gene matches: 4. Per the germline V gene, CDR1 is DFQATT and CDR2 is SNEGSKA (reference sequence). The CDR3 runs 16 residues.

This clonotype was counted a few times. The chain is built from TRBV7-2 and TRBJ2-7; 7 nucleotides align to TRBD2. Germline CDR1 and CDR2: SGHTA and FQGNSA. Losses at the gene ends were 2 bases for V and 6 bases for J; bases not matched to a gene: 13. The CDR3 extends over 16 amino acids. DNA for the CDR3: TGTGCCAGCAGCTTATCCCATAGCGGGCTATTGGGCGAGCAGTACTTC. Protein: CASSLSHSGLLGEQYF.

This clonotype showed up many times. This chain joins TRBV6-1 and TRBJ2-1; weak D call: TRBD1 (6 bases). Germline V lookup: CDR1 MNHNS, CDR2 SASEGT. Trimming left V 8 bases short and J 9 bases short, with 17 bases between. The CDR3 has 13 residues. The CDR3 DNA reads TGTGCCAGCTTAAGCTACAGGGTGGGTGAGCAGTTCTTC. Its protein is CASLSYRVGEQFF.

A few counts support this clonotype. This chain uses TRBV7-2 with TRBJ1-5; 7 bases match TRBD1. The germline V gene encodes CDR1 SGHTA and CDR2 FQGNSA. This CDR3 spans 15 amino acids. V trimming: 5 bases; J trimming: 7 bases; junction bases outside the gene matches: 11. This CDR3 is CASSARFDRAQPQHF. The CDR3, as DNA: TGTGCCAGCAGCGCGAGATTCGACAGGGCACAGCCCCAGCATTTT.

V is TRBV5-1 and J is TRBJ2-3; a possible D gene is TRBD2 (5 bases). V gave up 3 bases and J gave up 2 bases, with 16 bases separating them. The germline CDR1 and CDR2 sequences are SGHRS and YFSETQ. This CDR3 is 16 amino acids long. CDR3: CASSSLPPGSTDTQYF. CDR3 bases: TGCGCCAGCAGCTCACTCCCTCCGGGATCCACAGATACGCAGTATTTT.

In its sample, this clonotype was seen a few times. This sequence joins TRBV7-2 and TRBJ2-7; D perhaps matches TRBD2 (6 bases). CDR1 is SGHTA, CDR2 FQGNSA, per germline. The CDR3 consists of 14 residues. The V and J ends lost 0 bases and 7 bases respectively, with 13 bases between them. CDR3 sequence: CASSLAALAGEQYF. The CDR3, as DNA: TGTGCCAGCAGCTTAGCGGCCCTCGCGGGGGAGCAGTACTTC.

V usage is TRBV6-1 and J usage is TRBJ2-1; D is perhaps TRBD1 (5 bases). The CDR3 has 15 residues. Trimming took 2 bases from V and 10 from J, leaving 18 bases between them. Germline CDR1 and CDR2: MNHNS and SASEGT. The CDR3 is CASSERGTGAAEQFF. The CDR3 nucleotides are TGTGCCAGCAGTGAAAGAGGTACAGGAGCCGCCGAGCAGTTCTTC.

The table lists this clonotype with a few counts. The V and J genes are TRBV18 and TRBJ1-2; 12 nucleotides agree with TRBD1. This CDR3 spans 17 amino acids. Germline-derived CDR1 and CDR2 are KGHSH and LQKENI. The J segment lost 5 bases and the V segment lost 0 bases, leaving 7 bases of the junction unmatched. CDR3 sequence (DNA): TGTGCCAGCTCACCACCCGGGACAGGGGGCGTCGGGTATGGCTACACCTTC. This gives the protein CASSPPGTGGVGYGYTF.